This TCR beta chain was sequenced in a study of CD8+CD57+ T cells in acquired aplastic anemia. Study-wide background: The sorted CD4+ and CD8+ cells yielded an average approximately 3.3 ug of DNA.

This clonotype was detected many times. Profiling of TCR beta VDJ combinations and CDR3 sequences used genomic DNA as template. From the reads, TCRdb called clonotypes with MiXCR, one entry per CDR3 protein. The repertoire holds just over 450,000 distinct CDR3 sequences, with around 33% as singletons. Selection for sequencing was limited to patients who had shown CD8+CD57+ cell expansion by flow cytometry. Deletions cut 3 bases from V and 11 bases from J, with 19 bases between. Germline-derived CDR1 and CDR2 are LNHDA and SQIVND (reference sequence). The CDR3 is made up of 14 amino acids. Sample: sorted CD4+, CD8+, or CD8+CD57+ T cells (not recorded which) from PBMCs. This TCR was recovered from a human donor with aplastic anemia. This rearrangement joins TRBV19 to TRBJ1-1; perhaps TRBD1 as D (5 bases). CDR3 sequence: CASSISPGRGMAFF. Written as DNA, the CDR3 is TGTGCCAGTAGTATCAGTCCAGGGCGTGGGATGGCTTTCTTT.